The 10 T cell receptor beta chains presented below share a single source sample, sequenced in a study of patients and donors after allogeneic stem cell transplantation. From the RT-PCR reads, TCRdb called clonotypes with MiXCR, one entry per CDR3 protein. This table has 150,000 to 200,000 distinct CDR3 sequences, approximately 28% appearing once. The sequenced sample was blood, either unsorted or a sorted T cell fraction (not recorded which). The origin of the receptors is a human donor who was either an allogeneic HSCT recipient or a stem cell or donor lymphocyte infusion donor (not recorded which). It is not recorded whose cells these are; they may come from a transplant donor.

This clonotype was counted only a few times. The chain carries TRBV7-9 and TRBJ2-5, with D perhaps matching TRBD1 (5 bases). The CDR3 length is 15 residues. The germline V and J ends were trimmed by 3 bases and 3 bases, with 14 bases remaining between them. Germline CDR1 is SEHNR and CDR2 is FQNEAQ (reference sequence). The CDR3 spells CASSFGQGLEETQYF. The CDR3 DNA sequence: TGTGCCAGCAGCTTCGGGCAGGGTCTGGAAGAGACCCAGTACTTC. Together with reference TRBV7-9 and TRBJ2-5, the CDR3 gives the full variable domain: DTGVSQNPRHKITKRGQNVTFRCDPISEHNRLYWYRQTLGQGPEFLTYFQNEAQLEKSRLLSDRFSAERPKGSFSTLEIQRTEQGDSAMYLCASSFGQGLEETQYFGPGTRLLVL.

The V and J genes are TRBV7-2 and TRBJ1-5, with TRBD1 matching over 7 bases. CDR3 length equals 17 residues. The germline V gene encodes CDR1 SGHTA and CDR2 FQGNSA. Trimming removed 1 base from V and 4 bases from J; junction bases left unmatched: 10. The CDR3 is CASSLEPGGSGNQPQHF. CDR3 nucleotide sequence: TGTGCCAGCAGCTTAGAACCAGGGGGTAGCGGTAATCAGCCCCAGCATTTT.

V and J are TRBV9 and TRBJ1-2; D remains ambiguous. Germline values: CDR1 SGDLS, CDR2 YYNGEE. The CDR3 totals 13 residues. V was shortened by 3 bases and J by 2 bases, with 8 bases between the two germline ends. The chain's CDR3 is CASSGRGNYGYTF. The CDR3 region has the DNA TGTGCCAGCAGCGGCCGCGGGAACTATGGCTACACCTTC. The full variable domain, in which reference TRBV9 and TRBJ1-2 provide the parts outside the CDR3, is DSGVTQTPKHLITATGQRVTLRCSPRSGDLSVYWYQQSLDQGLQFLIQYYNGEERAKGNILERFSAQQFPDLHSELNLSSLELGDSALYFCASSGRGNYGYTFGSGTRLTVV.

This clonotype has just a few counts. The V call is TRBV4-2, the J call TRBJ1-5, with 7 bases fitting TRBD1. V lost 3 bases and J lost 3; bases outside the gene matches: 5. The CDR3 consists of 15 residues. Germline CDR1 reads LGHNA; CDR2 reads YNFKEQ. Here the CDR3 reads CASSHLGQTNQPQHF. As DNA, the CDR3 is TGTGCCAGCAGCCACTTGGGACAGACCAATCAGCCCCAGCATTTT.

V gene TRBV9 combines with J gene TRBJ2-7; 14 bases map to TRBD2. CDR1 is SGDLS, CDR2 YYNGEE, per germline. The CDR3 is 19 amino acids. V gave up 0 bases and J gave up 2 bases; unmatched junction bases: 10. The CDR3 DNA is TGTGCCAGCAGCGTAGGCGGAGGGACTAGCGGGGGCCCAACCTACGAGCAGTACTTC. This translates into CASSVGGGTSGGPTYEQYF.

This chain joins TRBV6-5 and TRBJ2-6, with D possibly TRBD1 on 6 matching bases. This CDR3 has 15 amino acids. V was cut by 5 bases and J by 4 bases, with 12 bases left in between. The germline CDR1 and CDR2 sequences are MNHEY and SVGAGI. The chain's CDR3 is CASSDGGSGANVLTF. The DNA of the CDR3 is TGTGCCAGCAGTGATGGGGGCTCGGGGGCCAACGTCCTGACTTTC.

This clonotype was detected ten times or more. The chain carries TRBV20-1 and TRBJ1-1; no clear D gene. V was trimmed by 5 bases and J by 3 bases, leaving 13 bases between them. Germline lookup yields CDR1 DFQATT and CDR2 SNEGSKA (reference sequence). The CDR3 extends over 13 amino acids. This chain's CDR3 is CSAGVPSHTEAFF. CDR3 DNA sequence: TGCAGTGCTGGGGTCCCTTCTCACACTGAAGCTTTCTTT.

The chain links TRBV3-1 to TRBJ2-2, with 7 positions matching TRBD1. Trimming removed 0 bases from V and 2 bases from J; junction bases left unmatched: 9. The germline gives CDR1 LGHDT, CDR2 YNNKEL (reference sequence). This CDR3 contains 18 residues. CDR3 sequence reads: CASSQDWVNRGNTGELFF. The CDR3 DNA sequence: TGTGCCAGCAGCCAAGATTGGGTGAACAGGGGAAACACCGGGGAGCTGTTTTTT.

This clonotype showed up just a few times. This sequence joins TRBV3-1 and TRBJ1-3; D is possibly TRBD1 (5 bases). Trimming took 1 base from V and 4 from J, leaving 17 bases between them. The CDR3 sequence is 17 residues long. Looked up from germline, CDR1 is LGHDT and CDR2 is YNNKEL (reference sequence). In DNA, the CDR3 is TGTGCCAGCAGCCAAGGGCGTTTAACGACAGAGGGAAACACCATATATTTT. Its translation is CASSQGRLTTEGNTIYF.

In regard to this clonotype: One junction end disagrees with the germline gene, perhaps due to a read error. The chain employs TRBV7-7 and TRBJ2-1; D may be TRBD2 (6 bases). Per the germline V gene, CDR1 is SSHAT and CDR2 is FNYEAQ (reference sequence). The CDR3 is 14 amino acids. The CDR3, as DNA: TGTGCTAGCAGTCCGGACTATTCCGACAATGAGCAGTTCTTC. Translation: CASSPDYSDNEQFF.